The 29 T cell receptor beta chains below come from one sample, sequenced in a study of blood T cell repertoires in COVID-19. TCRdb's copy holds only in-frame clones and misses some; the assay was immunoSEQ multiplex PCR. The data hold more than 150,000 clones, with over 75% observed a single time. The sample was PBMCs or T cells enriched from blood (not recorded which). The receptors come from a man between 50 and 59 years old who had recovered from COVID-19.

The chain is built from TRBV28 and TRBJ1-5, with D uncertain. The CDR3 covers 13 residues. V dropped 4 bases and J dropped 0 bases, with 4 bases sitting between them. CDR1 MDHEN and CDR2 SYDVKM come from the germline V gene. The CDR3, as DNA: TGTGCCAGCAGTTACGGTAGCAATCAGCCCCAGCATTTT. Its translation is CASSYGSNQPQHF.

This clone occurred a few times. V usage is TRBV28 and J usage is TRBJ1-5; 8 bases line up with TRBD1. The V gene end was trimmed by 4 bases and the J gene end by 1 base; junction bases not matched to a gene: 9. Germline V gene lookup returns CDR1 MDHEN and CDR2 SYDVKM. The CDR3 has 17 residues. The CDR3 loop is CASSSIGQGASNQPQHF. The DNA for the CDR3 is TGTGCCAGCAGTTCGATAGGACAGGGTGCGAGCAATCAGCCCCAGCATTTT.

This chain uses TRBV2 with TRBJ2-7, with D possibly TRBD2 on 6 matching bases. The germline gives CDR1 SNHLY, CDR2 FYNNEI. Trimming removed 5 bases at V and 2 bases at J, with 13 bases between. This CDR3 has 14 amino acids. The CDR3 sequence is CASSYTGLPYEQYF. DNA for the CDR3: TGTGCCAGCAGTTATACCGGACTACCCTACGAGCAGTACTTC. Combining the CDR3 with reference TRBV2 and TRBJ2-7 gives the whole variable domain EPEVTQTPSHQVTQMGQEVILRCVPISNHLYFYWYRQILGQKVEFLVSFYNNEISEKSEIFDDQFSVERPDGSNFTLKIRSTKLEDSAMYFCASSYTGLPYEQYFGPGTRLTVT.

V is TRBV28 and J is TRBJ1-2; D is unclear. The V and J ends lost 8 bases and 7 bases respectively, with 11 bases between them. CDR3 size: 11 residues. The germline gives CDR1 MDHEN, CDR2 SYDVKM. CDR3 residues: CASAREAGYTF. CDR3 DNA sequence: TGTGCCAGCGCTCGAGAAGCTGGCTACACCTTC.

This chain connects TRBV28 to TRBJ2-5; 13 bases agree with TRBD2. The CDR3 runs 14 residues. With 10 bases clipped from V and 5 bases from J, the junction kept 7 bases outside the gene matches. The germline CDR1 and CDR2 sequences are MDHEN and SYDVKM. CDR3 sequence reads: CATRTSGSWETQYF. The CDR3 DNA is TGTGCCACTAGGACTAGCGGGAGTTGGGAGACCCAGTACTTC.

In this sample, this clone turned up once. The chain employs TRBV4-2 and TRBJ1-3; D gene uncertain. V lost 0 bases and J 0 bases, leaving 15 bases between the germline ends. CDR1 is LGHNA, CDR2 YNFKEQ, per germline. CDR3 length: 18 amino acids. DNA of the CDR3: TGTGCCAGCAGCCAAGACCCCCTTGCGGGAAGCTCTGGAAACACCATATATTTT. It yields the protein CASSQDPLAGSSGNTIYF.

The chain joins TRBV27 to TRBJ2-1; 11 positions match TRBD2. Per the germline V gene, CDR1 is MNHEY and CDR2 is SMNVEV (reference sequence). The length of the CDR3 is 16 residues. The ends lost 8 bases at V and 2 bases at J; junction bases unmatched: 8. The CDR3 sequence is CASSTIAGGAYNEQFF. The CDR3 DNA follows: TGTGCCAGCTCAACAATAGCGGGGGGGGCCTACAATGAGCAGTTCTTC.

The V gene is TRBV5-1, the J gene TRBJ2-5, with TRBD2 matching 9 bases. Germline CDR1 SGHRS, CDR2 YFSETQ. The CDR3 totals 15 residues. Trimming cost V 0 bases and J 5 bases; bases outside gene matches: 5. CDR3 residues: CASSLGAAGGETQYF. The DNA for the CDR3 is TGCGCCAGCAGCTTGGGTGCAGCGGGGGGCGAGACCCAGTACTTC.

The chain employs TRBV11-2 and TRBJ1-2, with D possibly being TRBD1 (5 bases). The germline gives CDR1 SGHAT, CDR2 FQNNGV. Trimming took off 5 bases at V and 4 bases at J, with 17 bases between the two ends. CDR3 length: 15 amino acids. This CDR3 reads CASSRNRRVGYGYTF. CDR3 DNA: TGTGCCAGCAGCCGGAATCGCAGGGTTGGCTATGGCTACACCTTC.

The chain employs TRBV2 and TRBJ2-1; 10 nucleotides agree with TRBD2. The J segment lost 3 bases and the V segment lost 6 bases, leaving 5 bases of the junction unmatched. Germline values: CDR1 SNHLY, CDR2 FYNNEI. This CDR3 is 15 amino acids long. The CDR3 coding sequence is TGTGCCAGCAGGCACGCTAGCGGGGGCTACAATGAGCAGTTCTTC. Protein sequence: CASRHASGGYNEQFF.

The V gene is TRBV18, the J gene TRBJ2-1; the match to TRBD1 covers 8 bases. With 2 bases clipped from V and 1 base from J, the junction kept 10 bases outside the gene matches. This CDR3 comprises 18 residues. The germline CDR1 and CDR2 sequences are KGHSH and LQKENI. The CDR3 DNA reads as TGTGCCAGCTCACCATCGAGGGGACAGGATGGGTCCTACAATGAGCAGTTCTTC. The encoded protein is CASSPSRGQDGSYNEQFF.

This chain uses TRBV6-5 with TRBJ2-3; tentative D call: TRBD1 (6 bases). Trimming removed 4 bases at V and 2 bases at J, with 16 bases between. Germline CDR1 MNHEY, CDR2 SVGAGI. The length of the CDR3 is 16 residues. The CDR3 spells CASSLRTDYITDTQYF. The DNA of the CDR3 is TGTGCCAGCAGTTTGAGGACAGATTATATCACAGATACGCAGTATTTT.

The rearrangement links TRBV19 to TRBJ2-3; TRBD1 might be the D (6 bases). The CDR3 runs to 16 residues. With 3 bases removed from V and 0 bases from J, the gap between germline ends came to 13 bases. The germline CDR1 and CDR2 sequences are LNHDA and SQIVND (reference sequence). The CDR3 protein is CASSMQTGPSTDTQYF. The CDR3 DNA reads as TGTGCCAGTAGTATGCAGACAGGACCTAGCACAGATACGCAGTATTTT.

The rearrangement uses TRBV9 and TRBJ2-3; perhaps TRBD2 as D (5 bases). Trimming took 2 bases from V and 4 from J, leaving 8 bases between them. Germline V lookup: CDR1 SGDLS, CDR2 YYNGEE. The CDR3 extends over 13 amino acids. The CDR3 reads CASSVSAADTQYF. DNA of the CDR3: TGTGCCAGCAGCGTTAGCGCGGCAGATACGCAGTATTTT.

V usage is TRBV18 and J usage is TRBJ2-1; 9 bases align to TRBD1. The CDR3 has 15 residues. Trimming at V came to 3 bases and at J to 4 bases, leaving 4 bases not matched to a gene. Germline V CDR1 and CDR2: KGHSH, LQKENI. The CDR3 region has the DNA TGTGCCAGCTCACCTCCCGGGACAGGGTACAATGAGCAGTTCTTC. Translating gives CASSPPGTGYNEQFF.

This chain uses TRBV2 with TRBJ2-1, with TRBD2 matching 8 bases. CDR1 and CDR2 from the germline V gene are SNHLY and FYNNEI. The CDR3 sequence is 15 residues long. The trim removed 0 bases at V and 6 bases at J, leaving 4 bases unmatched. For the CDR3, the DNA is TGTGCCAGCAGTGAAGCGGGACTAGTTTTCAATGAGCAGTTCTTC. It is translated as CASSEAGLVFNEQFF.

The chain recombines TRBV7-3 with TRBJ2-7; tentatively, D is TRBD2 (5 bases). CDR3 size: 14 residues. Germline CDR1 is SGHTA and CDR2 is FQGTGA. V was shortened by 5 bases and J by 7 bases, with 18 bases between the two germline ends. This CDR3 reads CASSPGPKTGEQYF. As DNA, the CDR3 is TGTGCCAGCAGCCCCGGACCCAAAACGGGAGAGCAGTACTTC.

The CDR3 nucleotides are TGTGCCAGCAGCTTAGTGACGGGAGAGCAGTTCTTC. Protein product: CASSLVTGEQFF. The chain joins TRBV7-9 to TRBJ2-1; possible D gene TRBD2, 5 bases. From germline, CDR1 is SEHNR and CDR2 FQNEAQ (reference sequence). With 1 base removed from V and 10 bases from J, the gap between germline ends came to 8 bases. CDR3 length equals 12 residues.

This rearrangement joins TRBV9 to TRBJ1-1; perhaps TRBD1 as D (5 bases). Looked up from germline, CDR1 is SGDLS and CDR2 is YYNGEE. V lost 6 bases and J lost 10, with 16 bases in between. This CDR3 region has 12 residues. CDR3: CASTNAGLSAFF. CDR3 bases: TGTGCCAGCACAAATGCAGGGCTGTCAGCTTTCTTT.

The rearrangement joins TRBV27 to TRBJ2-3; D is unclear. Germline V gene lookup returns CDR1 MNHEY and CDR2 SMNVEV (reference sequence). Trimming removed 7 bases at V and 0 bases at J, with 17 bases between. There are 16 residues in the CDR3. In DNA, the CDR3 is TGTGCCAGCACCCCGGGTGGCGAGTTCAGCACAGATACGCAGTATTTT. Its translation: CASTPGGEFSTDTQYF.

This rearrangement joins TRBV4-1 to TRBJ2-3, with TRBD2 matching over 7 bases. The CDR3 loop spans 17 amino acids. The V and J ends lost 0 bases and 1 base, in that order; junction bases with no gene match: 7. Per germline, CDR1 MGHRA and CDR2 YSYEKL. The CDR3 DNA is TGCGCCAGCAGCCAAGAGGCGGCGGGGGTACGCACAGATACGCAGTATTTT. It encodes CASSQEAAGVRTDTQYF.

V gene TRBV2 combines with J gene TRBJ2-4, with TRBD2 as a possible D gene (5 bases). Germline lookup yields CDR1 SNHLY and CDR2 FYNNEI. V lost 2 bases and J 8 bases, leaving 16 bases between the germline ends. The CDR3 contains 15 residues. CDR3 DNA: TGTGCCAGCAGTGAACTTCCGGGGTTACGGGACATTCAGTACTTC. Translating gives CASSELPGLRDIQYF.

This rearrangement joins TRBV28 to TRBJ2-7, with 9 bases aligning to TRBD2. Germline V gene data show CDR1 as MDHEN and CDR2 as SYDVKM. J was trimmed by 2 bases and V by 2 bases; bases with no gene match: 4. The CDR3 length is 15 residues. The DNA of the CDR3 is TGTGCCAGCAGTTTAGTCGCGGGAGGGCCCTACGAGCAGTACTTC. Translating it yields CASSLVAGGPYEQYF.

This clone was seen only a few times. This sequence joins TRBV20-1 and TRBJ1-2, with D maybe TRBD1 (6 bases). The germline V gene has CDR1 DFQATT and CDR2 SNEGSKA (reference sequence). The CDR3 loop spans 16 amino acids. The germline V and J ends were trimmed by 3 bases and 5 bases, with 22 bases remaining between them. The CDR3 DNA reads TGCAGTGCTAGTGTTGGCCAACAGGGAGGGAAATATGGCTACACCTTC. Residues: CSASVGQQGGKYGYTF.

In this sample, this clone turned up a few times. This sequence joins TRBV14 and TRBJ2-5; D ambiguous. The germline V gene has CDR1 SGHDN and CDR2 FVKESK. The CDR3 loop spans 17 amino acids. V was shortened by 3 bases and J by 2 bases, with 19 bases between the two germline ends. CDR3 nucleotide sequence: TGTGCCAGCAGCCAGGTCAAGAGCGTAGCTACGCAAGAGACCCAGTACTTC. Its translation: CASSQVKSVATQETQYF.

The V call is TRBV5-6, the J call TRBJ1-1, with TRBD1 matching over 7 bases. The CDR3 spans 13 residues. The junction had 6 bases not matched to a gene; V was cut back by 2 bases and J by 8 bases. Germline V gene lookup returns CDR1 SGHDT and CDR2 YYEEEE. The CDR3: CASSFDRDSEAFF. The DNA for the CDR3 is TGTGCCAGCAGCTTCGACAGGGATTCGGAAGCTTTCTTT.

The chain has TRBV27 and TRBJ2-2; D gene unclear. Between the trimmed V and J ends, which lost 4 bases and 1 base, there was a span of 4 bases. The CDR3 sequence is 13 residues long. CDR1 and CDR2 (germline): MNHEY, SMNVEV (reference sequence). This CDR3 reads CASSSLNTGELFF. Written as DNA, the CDR3 is TGTGCCAGCAGTTCTTTGAACACCGGGGAGCTGTTTTTT.

This clone appeared a few times. The rearrangement joins TRBV28 to TRBJ1-1; weak D call: TRBD1 (6 bases). The CDR3 sequence is 16 residues long. The ends were cut back, 8 bases at V and 6 bases at J, with 25 bases in the middle. Germline V CDR1 and CDR2: MDHEN, SYDVKM. The CDR3 DNA reads as TGTGCCAGCGGACTTGGGGCAGGGGCGATCCTTCCTGAAGCTTTCTTT. This translates into CASGLGAGAILPEAFF.

The chain employs TRBV19 and TRBJ2-3; D is possibly TRBD1 (6 bases). Looked up from germline, CDR1 is LNHDA and CDR2 is SQIVND (reference sequence). The V and J ends lost 4 bases and 2 bases respectively, with 10 bases between them. This CDR3 region has 14 residues. The CDR3 DNA follows: TGTGCCAGTAGTAGGGACACCGACACAGATACGCAGTATTTT. Its translation is CASSRDTDTDTQYF.